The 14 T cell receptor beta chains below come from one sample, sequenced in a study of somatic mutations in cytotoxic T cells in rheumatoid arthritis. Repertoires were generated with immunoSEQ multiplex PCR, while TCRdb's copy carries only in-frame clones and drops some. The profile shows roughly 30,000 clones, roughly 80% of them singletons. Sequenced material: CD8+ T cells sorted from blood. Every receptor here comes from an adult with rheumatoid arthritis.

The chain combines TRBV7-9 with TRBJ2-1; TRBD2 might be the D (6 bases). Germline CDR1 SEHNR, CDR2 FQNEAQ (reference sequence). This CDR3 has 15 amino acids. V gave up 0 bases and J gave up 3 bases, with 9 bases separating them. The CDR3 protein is CASSLALGGYNEQFF. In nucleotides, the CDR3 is TGTGCCAGCAGCTTAGCGCTGGGAGGCTACAATGAGCAGTTCTTC.

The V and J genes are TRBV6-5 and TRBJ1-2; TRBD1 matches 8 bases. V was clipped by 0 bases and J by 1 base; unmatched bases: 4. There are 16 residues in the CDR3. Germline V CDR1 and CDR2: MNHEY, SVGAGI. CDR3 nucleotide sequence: TGTGCCAGCAGTTACTCAAGGACAGGGAGTAACTATGGCTACACCTTC. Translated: CASSYSRTGSNYGYTF.

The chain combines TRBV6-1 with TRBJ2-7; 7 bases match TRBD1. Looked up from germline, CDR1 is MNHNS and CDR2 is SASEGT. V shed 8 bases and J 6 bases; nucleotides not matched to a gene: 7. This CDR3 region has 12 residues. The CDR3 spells CASLTGTGEQYF. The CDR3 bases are TGTGCCAGCTTGACAGGGACCGGCGAGCAGTACTTC.

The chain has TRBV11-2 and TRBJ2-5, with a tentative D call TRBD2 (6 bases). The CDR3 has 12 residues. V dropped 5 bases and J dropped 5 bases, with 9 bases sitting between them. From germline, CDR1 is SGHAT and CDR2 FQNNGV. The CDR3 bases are TGTGCCAGCAGCCGGGGGTTCGAGACCCAGTACTTC. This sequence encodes CASSRGFETQYF.

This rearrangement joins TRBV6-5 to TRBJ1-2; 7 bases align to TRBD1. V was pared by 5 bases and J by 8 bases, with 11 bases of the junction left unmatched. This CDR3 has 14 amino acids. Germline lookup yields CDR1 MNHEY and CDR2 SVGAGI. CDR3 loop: CASSNRDSSLGYTF. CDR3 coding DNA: TGTGCCAGCAGTAACCGGGACAGCTCTCTCGGCTACACCTTC.

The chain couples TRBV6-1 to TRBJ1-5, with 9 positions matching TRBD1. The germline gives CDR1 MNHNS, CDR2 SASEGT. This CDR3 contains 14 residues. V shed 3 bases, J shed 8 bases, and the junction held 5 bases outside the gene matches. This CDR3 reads CASSDGTGPEPQHF. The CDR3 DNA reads TGTGCCAGCAGTGATGGGACAGGGCCGGAGCCCCAGCATTTT.

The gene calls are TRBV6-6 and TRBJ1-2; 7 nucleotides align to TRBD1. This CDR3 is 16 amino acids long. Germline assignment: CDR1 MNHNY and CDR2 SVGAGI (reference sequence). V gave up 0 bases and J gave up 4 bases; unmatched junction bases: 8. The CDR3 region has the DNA TGTGCCAGCAGTTACTCGAGGCAGGGGGGGTTCTATGGCTACACCTTC. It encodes CASSYSRQGGFYGYTF.

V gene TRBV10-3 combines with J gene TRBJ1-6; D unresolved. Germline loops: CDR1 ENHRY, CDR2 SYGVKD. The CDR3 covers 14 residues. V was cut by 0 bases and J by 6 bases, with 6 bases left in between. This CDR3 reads CAISESASNSPLHF. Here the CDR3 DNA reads TGTGCCATCAGTGAGTCAGCCAGTAATTCACCCCTCCACTTT.

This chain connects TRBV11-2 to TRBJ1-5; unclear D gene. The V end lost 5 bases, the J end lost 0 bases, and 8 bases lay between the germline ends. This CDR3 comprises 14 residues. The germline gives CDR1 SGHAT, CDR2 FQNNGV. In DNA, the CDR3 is TGTGCCAGCAGCCAGGACGGTAGCAATCAGCCCCAGCATTTT. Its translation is CASSQDGSNQPQHF.

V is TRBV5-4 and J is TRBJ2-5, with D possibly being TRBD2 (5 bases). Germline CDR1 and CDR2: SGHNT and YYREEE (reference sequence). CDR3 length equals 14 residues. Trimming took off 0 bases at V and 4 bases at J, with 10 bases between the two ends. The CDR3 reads CASSLGLGGETQYF. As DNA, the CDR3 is TGTGCCAGCAGCTTGGGGCTAGGAGGAGAGACCCAGTACTTC.

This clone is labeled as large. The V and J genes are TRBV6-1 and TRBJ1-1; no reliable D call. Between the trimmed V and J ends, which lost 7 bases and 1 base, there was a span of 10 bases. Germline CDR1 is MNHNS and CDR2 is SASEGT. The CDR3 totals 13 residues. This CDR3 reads CASTSTENTEAFF. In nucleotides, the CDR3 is TGTGCCAGCACCTCGACGGAGAACACTGAAGCTTTCTTT.

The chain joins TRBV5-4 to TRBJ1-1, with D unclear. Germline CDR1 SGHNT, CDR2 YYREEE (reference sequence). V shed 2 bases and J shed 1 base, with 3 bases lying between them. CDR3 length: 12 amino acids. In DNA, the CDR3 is TGTGCCAGCAGCTTTGGGAACACTGAAGCTTTCTTT. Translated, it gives CASSFGNTEAFF.

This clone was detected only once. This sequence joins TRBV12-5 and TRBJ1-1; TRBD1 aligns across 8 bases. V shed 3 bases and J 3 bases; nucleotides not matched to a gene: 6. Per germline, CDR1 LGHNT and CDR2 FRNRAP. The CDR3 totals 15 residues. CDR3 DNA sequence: TGTGCTAGTGGTTTCTTGACAGGGGTTGACACTGAAGCTTTCTTT. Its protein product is CASGFLTGVDTEAFF.

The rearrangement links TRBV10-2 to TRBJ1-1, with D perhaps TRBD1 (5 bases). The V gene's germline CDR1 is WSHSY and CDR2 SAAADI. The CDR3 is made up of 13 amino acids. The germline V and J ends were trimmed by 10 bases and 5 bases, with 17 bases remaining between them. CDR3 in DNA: TGCGCCACGGCGGGGGGACGGGGAACTGAAGCTTTCTTT. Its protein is CATAGGRGTEAFF.